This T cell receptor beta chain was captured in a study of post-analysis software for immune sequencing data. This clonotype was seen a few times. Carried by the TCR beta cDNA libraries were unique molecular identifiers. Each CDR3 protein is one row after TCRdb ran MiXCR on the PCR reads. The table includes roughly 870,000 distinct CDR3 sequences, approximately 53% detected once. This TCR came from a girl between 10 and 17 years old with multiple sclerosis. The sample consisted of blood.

The CDR3 DNA follows: TGCGCCAGCAGCCAATCCGACAGGACAGATACGCAGTATTTT. As protein: CASSQSDRTDTQYF. The chain carries TRBV4-1 and TRBJ2-3, with a possible D match to TRBD1 (6 bases). Between the trimmed V and J ends, which lost 2 bases and 3 bases, there was a span of 9 bases. CDR3 length: 14 amino acids. Germline-derived CDR1 and CDR2 are MGHRA and YSYEKL.